This T cell receptor beta chain appears in the sequencing data of a study of T cell responses to AZD1222 COVID-19 vaccine (dated by TCRdb to the early 2020s). Turning to the overall study: A total of roughly 240 trial participants underwent TCR sequencing, of whom around 200 received two doses of AZD1222 and about 26 received two doses of the MenACWY control vaccine. Trial participants were enrolled by age into subgroups of 18-55, 56-69 and 70-plus years, and about 150, 27 and 61 TCR-sequenced participants, respectively, were included in these subgroups.

Findings and caveats that apply to the study as a whole: Spike-specific TCR breadth and depth rose significantly after two AZD1222 doses compared with day 0 and with MenACWY recipients. CD4 TCRs associated with the vaccine covered the entire spike protein, and the dominant responses were in regions 160-218 and 743-854. In the small 56-69-year group, the increase in depth fell short of significance, most likely because of low power. Participants were mostly white British, with more females than males. The authors suggested clonal diversity may have been underestimated. No day 14 peak-response samples were available, so repertoires were characterized only after the peak T cell response. Only five to seven AZD1222 recipients were SARS-CoV-2 seropositive at baseline, limiting conclusions about previously exposed vaccinees. Reportedly, almost half of the unique spike-specific TCRs recognized epitopes lying outside the regions that are mutated in the B.1.351 and B.1.1.7 variants.

V loses 7 bases of germline sequence and J loses 6 bases, and the interval between the two ends is 21 bases. Taken from the germline V gene, the CDR1 and CDR2 loops are SNHLY and FYNNEI. Inclusive of the bounding cysteine and phenylalanine, the CDR3 is 16 residues long. CDR3 DNA is the only sequence kept; it has 48 bases, read in frame from the first base. About this clone itself: Its antigen remains undetermined. No base quality information exists; no much larger clone differs at one position.

This specimen's time point label, interpreted: about 28 days (+/-7) after the second vaccine dose. AZD1222 recipients given second doses at about 4 weeks or at about 12 weeks were pooled, since spike-specific TCR depth and breadth were not found to differ between the two schedules. The vaccinee samples were drawn from two UK trials, COV001 and COV002, one of which was a single-blind randomized controlled phase 2/3 trial testing AZD1222 (ChAdOx1 nCoV-19) in healthy adults. Trial participant PBMC samples were collected at day 0 and day 28 after the second dose for TCRbeta chain sequencing. The CDR3 regions of human TCRbeta chains were subjected to immunosequencing. Under the source paper's analysis protocol: TCRs in the repertoires were matched against a reference library of SARS-CoV-2-specific TCRs that had been generated with the MIRA antigen-specificity platform. Breadth was defined as the fraction of unique TCRs that were SARS-CoV-2-associated. Depth was defined as the fraction of total T cells that were SARS-CoV-2-associated. Using the MIRA data, every spike-specific TCR was mapped to the spike region that the TCR reacted to and assigned to either a CD4 or a CD8 class. Log10-transformed breadth and depth values were compared by one-way ANOVA with Sidak's multiple comparisons tests. The immuneACCESS repertoire file appears here via TCRdb, limited to in-frame rearrangements. These files lack a portion of the clones; in checked studies, under half of the deficit traces to unresolved V genes, and the cause of the others is not known. The V and J calls and clone size were taken over from that table, and D and trimming were inferred from the DNA. The sample table contains about 48,000 clones; only one count was recorded for about 86% of them. Of the sample, around 6.5% is held by the ten largest clones.

The chain was built from TRBV2 and TRBJ2-2, with a weak D call of TRBD2 (5 bases match). Sequenced material: peripheral blood, taken 28 days after the second AZD1222 dose. This TCR was recovered from an adult who received the AZD1222 COVID-19 vaccine. CDR3 sequence: CASTQTAPRAPGELFF. The DNA sequence is TGTGCCAGCACCCAAACGGCTCCGCGGGCCCCCGGGGAGCTGTTTTTT.